This T cell receptor (beta chain) stems from a study of graft-versus-host responses after intestinal transplantation. Assay used: immunoSEQ multiplex PCR; TCRdb lists only in-frame clones, some missing. This sample carries more than 90,000 clones, approximately 94% of them seen once, and the ten largest clones take roughly 0.24%. In regard to this clone: Its specificity is not known.

Deletions cut 2 bases from V and 2 bases from J, with 10 bases between. CDR1 and CDR2 (germline): SGHNT, YYREEE (reference sequence). The CDR3 is 14 amino acids. Notes on the study in general: Allografts carried high graft-versus-host to host-versus-graft clonal ratios in patients having graft-donor T cell macrochimerism. The authors found GvH clones in recipient marrow, some appearing first in ileum or blood.

The sequencing here drew on unstimulated CD4+ T cells sorted from spleen or lymph node cells, taken before transplant. The genes are TRBV5-4 and TRBJ2-5; possibly TRBD1 for D (6 bases). The receptor's source is a human donor who was the organ donor for an intestinal transplant. CDR3 sequence (DNA): TGTGCCAGCAGCTTTAACCAGGGGCAAGAGACCCAGTACTTC. This gives the protein CASSFNQGQETQYF.